The clone carrying this TCR beta chain appeared a single time. The antigen remains unidentified. Distinct nucleotide sequences in the sample also encode this CDR3. Treatment defined: oral pan-JAK inhibitor, 5-10 mg twice daily. Alopecia areata patients gave lesional scalp punch biopsies and peripheral blood samples. This CDR3 spans 11 amino acids. V was clipped by 3 bases and J by 4 bases, with 7 bases between them. Germline V gene sequence: CDR1 GTSNPN, CDR2 SVGIG (reference sequence). The sample originates from a study of CD8+ T cells in alopecia areata. Study-wide points: Unlike in mice, where it was clearer, TCR sharing across patients was less clear, possibly HLA-related. Many of the expanded lesional clones endured in scalp and blood while on tofacitinib. Expanded CD8+ clones among the top 100, and scalp clonality, were significantly decreased by tofacitinib.

After isolation, RNA underwent reverse transcription to generate cDNA as the sequencing template. Sequencing used immunoSEQ multiplex PCR; TCRdb keeps in-frame clones, though not all of them. The sample yields some 170,000 clones, about 53% seen once. The clonotype comes from a human donor with alopecia areata. The V and J genes are TRBV30 and TRBJ2-7; D could derive from TRBD1 or TRBD2 (5 bases each). The input for sequencing was CD8+ T cells sorted from blood, taken at week 24, from a patient treated with tofacitinib. This chain's CDR3 is CAWSEGYEQYF. The CDR3 nucleotides read TGTGCCTGGAGCGAGGGGTACGAGCAGTACTTC.